This T cell receptor beta chain was sequenced in a study of blood T cells in healthy people across ages. Next came a second PCR, run for roughly 6 to 11 cycles, which used a sample-barcoded 5' primer along with a J-beta primer mix. Unique molecular identifiers of 12 random nucleotides labeled each cDNA. The study obtained at least 3 million CDR3-containing paired-end reads from every sample. Using its own MiXCR run on the 5' RACE reads, TCRdb lists one record per CDR3 protein. The sample contains about a million distinct CDR3 sequences, around 54% of which appear only once. About this clonotype itself: Its matching antigen is unknown.

Study observations and caveats: A roughly linear age-dependent decrease characterized TCR beta diversity per million T cells.

Trimming stripped 2 bases from V and 10 bases from J, with 17 bases between. This CDR3 has 14 amino acids. From germline, CDR1 is SGHVS and CDR2 FNYEAQ. Sequenced sample: blood. The rearrangement uses TRBV7-6 and TRBJ1-2, with D possibly being TRBD1 (6 bases). This TCR was recovered from a woman aged 60-70 years in good health. CDR3: CASSLTGGAFDYTF. The CDR3 nucleotides are TGTGCCAGCAGCTTAACGGGGGGCGCGTTCGACTACACCTTC.